These 2 T cell receptor beta chains came from one sample sequenced in a study of PD-1 blockade in classical Hodgkin lymphoma. Repertoires were generated with immunoSEQ multiplex PCR, while TCRdb's copy carries only in-frame clones and drops some. The sample includes around 20,000 clones, over 75% of them seen just once. Every patient relapsed after autologous stem cell transplantation, and brentuximab vedotin exposure varied. The sequencing used peripheral blood mononuclear cells (PBMCs), collected at baseline. These receptors all come from a human donor with classical Hodgkin lymphoma.

In its sample, this clone is medium-sized. One end of the junction is discordant with germline, which a read error may explain. The chain is built from TRBV6-1 and TRBJ1-2; 12 bases align to TRBD1. Germline V CDR1 and CDR2: MNHNS, SASEGT. This CDR3 has 13 amino acids. The chain's CDR3 is CASREGTGGGYTF. The CDR3 bases are TGTGCCAGCAGGGAAGGGACAGGGGGCGGCTACACCTTC.

The J gene is TRBJ2-3, the V gene TRBV28, with TRBD1 identical over 10 bases. The germline gives CDR1 MDHEN, CDR2 SYDVKM. V dropped 2 bases and J dropped 0; count of bases not matched to a gene: 5. This CDR3 comprises 17 residues. This chain's CDR3 is CASSLMGTGASTDTQYF. CDR3 sequence (DNA): TGTGCCAGCAGTTTAATGGGGACAGGGGCCAGCACAGATACGCAGTATTTT.